A selection of T cell receptor beta chains follows, all from one sample in a study of beta chain features in type 1 diabetes. Generated by immunoSEQ multiplex PCR, the TCRdb table keeps only in-frame clones and is missing some. The table includes roughly 300,000 clones, 7% to 9% detected once. Material for sequencing was central memory CD4+ T cells from blood. These TCRs come from a woman under 30 in good health. CDR3s include the opening cysteine and the closing phenylalanine or tryptophan. D genes are given only for firm matches. For some rows the clone size is stated as once, few or many, or as a class when expanded; others skip it.

>TRBD2|TRBV19|-|TRBJ2-1
CASSISDRGSNEQFF
TGTGCCAGTAGTATCTCGGATCGCGGGAGCAATGAGCAGTTCTTC
>TRBD1|TRBV14|few|TRBJ2-1
CASATGTGFFNEQFF
TGTGCCAGCGCAACCGGGACAGGGTTTTTCAATGAGCAGTTCTTC
>TRBD2|TRBV2|-|TRBJ2-5
CASSASGFETQYF
TGTGCCAGCAGTGCTAGCGGATTTGAGACCCAGTACTTC
>-|TRBV7-8|few|TRBJ2-2
CASSLVPAANTGELFF
TGTGCCAGCAGCTTAGTCCCAGCAGCGAACACCGGGGAGCTGTTTTTT
>TRBD2|TRBV5-8|few|TRBJ2-1
CASSYVAGTNYNEQFF
TGTGCCAGCAGCTACGTAGCCGGGACTAACTACAATGAGCAGTTCTTC
>TRBD1|TRBV28|-|TRBJ2-1
CASKGQRWTEQFF
TGTGCCAGCAAGGGACAGCGTTGGACGGAACAGTTCTTC
>-|TRBV11-1|many|TRBJ2-1
CASSTNMNNEQFF
TGTGCCAGCAGCACGAATATGAACAATGAGCAGTTCTTC
>TRBD2|TRBV6-6|few|TRBJ2-2
CAIRDYNTGELFF
TGTGCCATCCGGGACTATAACACCGGGGAGCTGTTTTTT
>TRBD2|TRBV5-1|many|TRBJ2-7
CASSGIERGIYEQYF
TGCGCCAGCAGCGGGATAGAGCGGGGTATCTACGAGCAGTACTTC
>TRBD2|TRBV7-8|-|TRBJ2-1
CASSFRLGLAAYNEQFF
TGTGCCAGCAGCTTCAGACTTGGGCTAGCGGCCTACAATGAGCAGTTCTTC
>-|TRBV5-1|-|TRBJ2-2
CASTLMAGNTGELFF
TGCGCCAGCACCTTGATGGCGGGAAACACCGGGGAGCTGTTTTTT
>-|TRBV7-9|-|TRBJ1-1
CASSFEVGRGSTEAFF
TGTGCCAGCAGCTTCGAAGTTGGTCGTGGGAGCACTGAAGCTTTCTTT
>TRBD2|TRBV12-5|-|TRBJ2-2
CASGWTGLAGGPGELFF
TGTGCTAGTGGTTGGACCGGACTAGCGGGAGGTCCCGGGGAGCTGTTTTTT
>-|TRBV14|few|TRBJ1-1
CASSFGENTEAFF
TGTGCCAGCAGTTTCGGGGAGAACACTGAAGCTTTCTTT
>-|TRBV27|-|TRBJ2-2
CASSRINTGELFF
TGTGCCAGCAGTAGGATCAACACCGGGGAGCTGTTTTTT
>TRBD2|TRBV10-3|few|TRBJ2-1
CAISDFWGVSGTSKFF
TGTGCCATCAGTGATTTCTGGGGGGTCTCCGGGACTAGCAAATTCTTC
>-|TRBV18|-|TRBJ1-2
CASSPPYGSYVGTF
TGTGCCAGCTCACCGCCATACGGATCCTATGTGGGCACCTTC
>-|TRBV11-1|-|TRBJ2-1
CASSGYNEQFF
TGTGCCAGCAGCGGGTACAATGAGCAGTTCTTC
>-|TRBV4-2|-|TRBJ2-2
CASSKADQTGELFF
TGTGCCAGCAGCAAAGCCGACCAGACCGGGGAGCTGTTTTTT
>TRBD2|TRBV5-1|few|TRBJ2-1
CASSLASGDYNEQFF
TGCGCCAGCAGCTTGGCTAGCGGAGATTACAATGAGCAGTTCTTC
>-|TRBV6-5|-|TRBJ1-3
CASSYSRTRGNTIYF
TGTGCCAGCAGTTACTCCCGGACGAGGGGAAACACCATATATTTT
>-|TRBV4-3|-|TRBJ1-2
CASSQVGEVYGYTF
TGCGCCAGCAGCCAAGTGGGGGAGGTCTATGGCTACACCTTC
>-|TRBV11-2|few|TRBJ2-1
CASSLAKLRVEQFF
TGTGCCAGCAGCTTAGCTAAGTTGCGGGTTGAGCAGTTCTTC
>-|TRBV6-1|few|TRBJ2-7
CASSDNREWSYEQYF
TGTGCCAGCAGTGACAACAGGGAATGGTCCTACGAGCAGTACTTC
>TRBD1|TRBV5-4|few|TRBJ2-1
CASSKQDRRRDEQFF
TGTGCCAGCAGTAAACAGGACAGGAGACGGGATGAGCAGTTCTTC
>-|TRBV5-1|-|TRBJ2-3
CASTPGEPTDTQYF
TGCGCCAGCACCCCAGGGGAACCGACAGATACGCAGTATTTT
>TRBD1|TRBV18|few|TRBJ1-1
CASSLGQASNTEAFF
TGTGCCAGCTCACTGGGACAGGCTTCGAACACTGAAGCTTTCTTT
>-|TRBV18|few|TRBJ2-7
CASSQGPRSSYEQYF
TGTGCCAGCTCACAGGGACCGAGAAGCTCCTACGAGCAGTACTTC
>TRBD2|TRBV5-8|-|TRBJ2-5
CASSSPTSGKETQYF
TGTGCCAGCAGCTCGCCGACTAGCGGGAAAGAGACCCAGTACTTC
>-|TRBV28|many|TRBJ2-5
CASSFRWQETQYF
TGTGCCAGCAGTTTTCGGTGGCAAGAGACCCAGTACTTC
>-|TRBV7-2|few|TRBJ2-5
CASSLGVQETQYF
TGTGCCAGCAGCTTAGGAGTACAAGAGACCCAGTACTTC